This is a list of T cell receptor beta chains from one sample in a study of Graves' ophthalmopathy and Graves' hyperthyroidism. TCRdb re-called the multiplex PCR reads through MiXCR, storing one row per CDR3 protein. The sample consists of some 350,000 distinct CDR3 sequences, about a sixth of them appearing once. Sequenced material: peripheral blood. These receptors all come from an adult woman with stable Graves' hyperthyroidism. CDR3s include the opening cysteine and the closing phenylalanine or tryptophan.

v_call: TRBV7-2
cdr3_aa: CASSLVLGGGVEQYF

v_call: TRBV28
cdr3_aa: CASSASDIGVLTF

v_call: TRBV7-2
cdr3_aa: CASSPGRIEQYF

v_call: TRBV18
cdr3_aa: CASSKTSGTYEQYF

v_call: TRBV5-1
cdr3_aa: CASSFQGSNYGYTF

v_call: TRBV12-3/TRBV12-4
cdr3_aa: CASSLSWQVLLNEAFF

v_call: TRBV27
cdr3_aa: CASSLAPQGYEQYF

v_call: TRBV6-2/TRBV6-3
cdr3_aa: CASKGGRDFIYEQYF

v_call: TRBV12-3/TRBV12-4
cdr3_aa: CASSLSYARGVWEQYF

v_call: TRBV14
cdr3_aa: CASKTSGANVLTF

v_call: TRBV28
cdr3_aa: CASSPSGGGDIQYF

v_call: TRBV7-3
cdr3_aa: CASSQGPQGSGNTIYF